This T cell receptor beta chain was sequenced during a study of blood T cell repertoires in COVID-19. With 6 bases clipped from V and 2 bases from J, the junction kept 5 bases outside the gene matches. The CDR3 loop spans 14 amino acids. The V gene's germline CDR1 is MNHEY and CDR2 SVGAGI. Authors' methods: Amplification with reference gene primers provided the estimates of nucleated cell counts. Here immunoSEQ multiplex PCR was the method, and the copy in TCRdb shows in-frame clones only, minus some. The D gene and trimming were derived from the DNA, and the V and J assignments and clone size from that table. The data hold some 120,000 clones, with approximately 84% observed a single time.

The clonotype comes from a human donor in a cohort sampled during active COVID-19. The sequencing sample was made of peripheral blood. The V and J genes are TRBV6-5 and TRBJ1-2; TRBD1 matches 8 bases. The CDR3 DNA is TGTGCCAGCAGCCCAGACAGGGGAAACTATGGCTACACCTTC. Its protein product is CASSPDRGNYGYTF.